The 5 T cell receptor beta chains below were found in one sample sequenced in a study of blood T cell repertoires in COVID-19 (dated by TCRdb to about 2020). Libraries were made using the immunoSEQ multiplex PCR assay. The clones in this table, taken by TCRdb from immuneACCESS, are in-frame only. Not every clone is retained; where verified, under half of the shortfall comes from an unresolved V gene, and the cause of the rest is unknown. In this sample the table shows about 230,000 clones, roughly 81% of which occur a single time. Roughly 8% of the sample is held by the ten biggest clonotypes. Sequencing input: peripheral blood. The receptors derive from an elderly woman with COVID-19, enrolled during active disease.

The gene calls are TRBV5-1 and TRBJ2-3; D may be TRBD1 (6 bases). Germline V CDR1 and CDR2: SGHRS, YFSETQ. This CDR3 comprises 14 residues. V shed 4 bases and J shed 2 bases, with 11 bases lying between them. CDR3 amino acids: CASSPRQVTDTQYF. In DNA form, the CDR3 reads TGCGCCAGCAGCCCGCGACAGGTCACAGATACGCAGTATTTT.

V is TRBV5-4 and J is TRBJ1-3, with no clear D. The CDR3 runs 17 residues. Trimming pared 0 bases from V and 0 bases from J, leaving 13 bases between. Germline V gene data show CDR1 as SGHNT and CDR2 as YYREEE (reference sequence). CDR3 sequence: CASSLAGEGRSGNTIYF. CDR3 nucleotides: TGTGCCAGCAGCTTGGCCGGGGAAGGGCGCTCTGGAAACACCATATATTTT.

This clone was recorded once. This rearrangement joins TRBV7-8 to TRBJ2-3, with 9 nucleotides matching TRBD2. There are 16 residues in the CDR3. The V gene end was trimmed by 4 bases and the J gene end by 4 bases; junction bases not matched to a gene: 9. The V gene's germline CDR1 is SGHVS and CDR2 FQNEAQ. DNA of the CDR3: TGTGCCAGCAGCTCGTTCCTTAGCGGGAGCCCAGATACGCAGTATTTT. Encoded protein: CASSSFLSGSPDTQYF.

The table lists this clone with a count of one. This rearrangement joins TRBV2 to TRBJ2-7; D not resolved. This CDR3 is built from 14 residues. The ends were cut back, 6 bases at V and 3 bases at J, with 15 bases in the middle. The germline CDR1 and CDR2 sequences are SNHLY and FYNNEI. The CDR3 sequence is CASRALTVRYEQYF. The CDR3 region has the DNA TGTGCCAGCAGAGCTCTAACAGTTCGCTACGAGCAGTACTTC.

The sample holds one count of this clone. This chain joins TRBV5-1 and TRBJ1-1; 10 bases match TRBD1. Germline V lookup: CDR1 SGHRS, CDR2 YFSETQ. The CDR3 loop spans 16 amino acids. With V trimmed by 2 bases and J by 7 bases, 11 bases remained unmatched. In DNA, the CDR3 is TGCGCCAGCAGCTTTACTCCGGACAGGGGGAAAAATGAAGCTTTCTTT. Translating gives CASSFTPDRGKNEAFF.